This T cell receptor (beta chain) was captured by sequencing in a study of post-analysis software for immune sequencing data. As for the study in general: The disease courses spanned relapsing-remitting, secondary progressive and progressive-relapsing forms of multiple sclerosis.

The CDR3 has 14 residues. Between the trimmed V and J ends, which lost 0 bases and 6 bases, there was a span of 10 bases. The V gene's germline CDR1 is LGHDT and CDR2 YNNKEL (reference sequence). On this clonotype: Its specificity is unknown.

Unique molecular identifiers were present in the TCR beta cDNA libraries. There were about 0.95 to 11 million T cells, and 450,000 to 550,000 cDNA molecules came from them. Each CDR3 protein gets one entry after TCRdb re-called the PCR reads with MiXCR. Of some 690,000 distinct CDR3 sequences detected, about 60% appear once; the ten largest clones hold approximately 10%. Findings and caveats of the study: Clustering by F measure revealed strong co-clustering among samples prepared together in one batch. Patients carried a few TRBV segments more frequently than controls did, and TRBV5-6, TRBV5-1 and TRBV20-1 were among them. Those with multiple sclerosis, the patient group, showed significantly lower normalized Chao1 diversity than controls.

Sequenced: blood. This TCR came from a girl aged 2 to 10 with multiple sclerosis. The rearrangement joins TRBV3-1 to TRBJ2-3; D gene uncertain. The CDR3 bases are TGTGCCAGCAGCCAAGACCTCACCACGGATACGCAGTATTTT. It specifies CASSQDLTTDTQYF.